This TCR beta chain is drawn from a study of shared clonotypes between healthy human individuals. Comment on this clone: The sample contains more than one DNA sequence encoding this CDR3.

CD8 cells classed as naive were CD45RO-negative and positively selected for CCR7, excluding terminally differentiated effector memory CD45RA+ cells. The V gene's germline CDR1 is MDHEN and CDR2 SYDVKM. Trimming removed 3 bases from V and 0 bases from J; junction bases left unmatched: 2. CDR3 length: 14 amino acids. Profiling relied on immunoSEQ multiplex PCR, and the TCRdb table lists in-frame clones only, not all of them. The sample holds around 2,000,000 clones, about 93% seen once. The sequencing sample was made of naive CD8+ T cells from PBMCs. The clonotype comes from a young man in good health. Some clones in this sample may be carry-over from other donors' samples. The V call is TRBV28, the J call TRBJ2-7, with 7 bases that match TRBD2. The DNA of the CDR3 is TGTGCCAGCAGTTTGGTAGCGGGCTCCTACGAGCAGTACTTC. Translation gives CASSLVAGSYEQYF. Full variable domain (remainder filled in from reference TRBV28 and TRBJ2-7): DVKVTQSSRYLVKRTGEKVFLECVQDMDHENMFWYRQDPGLGLRLIYFSYDVKMKEKGDIPEGYSVSREKKERFSLILESASTNQTSMYLCASSLVAGSYEQYFGPGTRLTVT.